These 2 T cell receptor beta chains were all obtained from the same sample, sequenced in a study of blood T cell repertoires in COVID-19. Assay: immunoSEQ multiplex PCR; the TCRdb copy retains only in-frame clones and omits some. This sample has 150,000 to 200,000 clones, with 78% found just once. The sample comprised peripheral blood. Receptor source: an elderly woman with acute or convalescent COVID-19.

The V call is TRBV5-1, the J call TRBJ2-4, with 7 bases lining up with TRBD1. This CDR3 region has 16 residues. V lost 4 bases to trimming and J lost 0 bases; unmatched junction nucleotides: 7. The V gene's germline CDR1 is SGHRS and CDR2 YFSETQ. This CDR3 is CASSATGTVAKNIQYF. The DNA for the CDR3 is TGCGCCAGCAGCGCCACCGGGACAGTAGCCAAAAACATTCAGTACTTC.

V gene TRBV5-1 combines with J gene TRBJ1-2; TRBD1 matches at 8 bases. With V trimmed by 4 bases and J by 7 bases, 12 bases remained unmatched. Per the germline V gene, CDR1 is SGHRS and CDR2 is YFSETQ. This CDR3 spans 15 amino acids. CDR3 residues: CASSPGTGPPGGYTF. DNA of the CDR3: TGCGCCAGCAGCCCCGGGACAGGACCCCCGGGTGGCTACACCTTC.